The text below deals with one T cell receptor beta chain. What antigen it recognizes has not been identified. One base away there is no much larger clone; base qualities are not given. Using the deep immunoSEQ assay, TCR CDR3 regions were amplified from genomic DNA by multiplex PCR. Extracted genomic DNA from each cell subset was spread evenly across all wells of several immunoSEQ 96-well plates, with each plate serving as a replicate. Each replicate PCR for sorted subsets received 200 ng genomic DNA, equal to about 30,000 T cell genomes. Purified libraries were measured with a Qubit 3.0 fluorometer, size-checked on a Bioanalyzer 2100, and measured again with the KAPA Library Quantification kit. Each immunoSEQ 96-well plate was sequenced on its own single-read 150-cycle Illumina NextSeq 550 flow cell. The paper's processing steps were these. Because only junctional sequences without quality scores were contained in the immunoSEQ output, filtering matching that applied to full-length reads could not be performed. Sequences were annotated with PyIR, a Python wrapper for IgBLAST v1.9, using IMGT germline references to assign V/J genes and CDR3. Any read was removed if the V/J assignment was weak (E-value above 1e-6), the CDR3 was missing, or the read contained stop codons, out-of-frame junctions, or ambiguous translated residues. A V3J clonotype was defined by an identical inferred V gene, J gene, and CDR3 amino acid sequence. To compute the percentage overlap between repertoires, the number of shared unique clonotypes was divided by the size of the smaller repertoire. Richness of each repertoire was evaluated using RTK rarefaction, the Chao1 estimator, and Recon v2.1 estimates of unobserved clonotypes. Generation probabilities for all TCRbeta clonotypes obtained by the gDNA method from four donors were computed using OLGA. TCRdb mirrors the immuneACCESS table, restricted to in-frame sequences. Some clones are absent from its copies; in checked studies, under half trace to an unresolved V gene, and the reason for the others is unknown. V and J calls and clone size come straight from that table; D and trimming were deduced from the DNA. The sample table contains roughly 2 million clones; only one count was recorded for 85% to 95% of them. The ten biggest clones cover 0.9% to 1.4% of the sample.

Per the germline V gene (reference sequence), SEHNR is the CDR1 and FQNEAQ is the CDR2. The CDR3 spans 13 residues, from the cysteine through the phenylalanine. CDR3 DNA is the only sequence kept; it has 39 bases, read in frame from the first base. Trimming at the junction amounts to 0 bases on V and 5 bases on J, and the germline ends lie 6 bases apart. This specimen belongs to a study of shared clonotypes between healthy human individuals (dated by TCRdb to the early 2020s). Notes on the research overall: The cohort comprised two women and three men aged 18 to 49 years. Per donor, three plates each were used for CD4 naive and CD4 memory, two for CD8 naive, and one for CD8 memory. To estimate repertoire size and how much clonotype sharing occurs between individuals, the study deeply sequenced the blood TCR repertoires of 4 to 6 healthy adults. Libraries were prepared and TCR repertoires were sequenced by different laboratories using diverse techniques, in order to increase sequencing depth and limit assay-specific biases. Each donor's leukapheresis produced roughly between roughly 0.85 and 10 billion PBMCs. What the work shows at the level of the full study, not this receptor alone: Incomplete sequencing was indicated by rarefaction of sorted-subset datasets, despite the large sequencing depth. Sampling was restricted to blood, and TCR repertoires in tissues likely differ from the TCR repertoires found in blood. Because the study included only a small number of donors, the genetic and exposure-history diversity represented was limited. When several donors were compared, the shared fraction of clonotypes was roughly 5% for naive CD4, 3% to 4% for naive CD8, more than 2% for memory CD4, and 0.35% to 0.4% for memory CD8. Based on pairwise subsampling, the degree of clonotype sharing among donors was expected to be affected by sequencing depth. Compared with non-shared clonotypes, clonotypes shared by all four sorted-subset donors had higher generation probabilities. Estimated clonotype richness was generally larger for naive than for memory subsets.

CD8 naive samples were obtained by positive selection for CCR7 among CD45RO-negative cells, yielding a CD45RA+CCR7+ population from which TemRA cells were excluded. The donors were healthy, HIV-negative adults with no recently reported acute infections or vaccinations. Every donor was a Caucasian adult residing in Nashville, Tennessee, USA. Blood was collected by leukapheresis, and PBMCs were isolated by Ficoll-Histopaque density gradient centrifugation and then cryopreserved in liquid nitrogen vapor phase. Purity and quantity of every magnetically sorted T cell population were checked by analytical flow cytometry. Genomic DNA was isolated from each sorted fraction and quantified by UV absorbance on a Nanodrop 2000c.

The material sequenced was naive CD8+ T cells sorted from blood. Read against the paper, the sample's cell subset or site label means: CD45RA+CCR7+. The rearrangement joined TRBV7-9 to TRBJ2-3; the D segment cannot be called with confidence. The TCR was taken from a man between 18 and 35 years old in good health. In nucleotides, the sequence is TGTGCCAGCAGCTTAGCACTTCTAGATACGCAGTATTTT. Its protein reads: CASSLALLDTQYF.